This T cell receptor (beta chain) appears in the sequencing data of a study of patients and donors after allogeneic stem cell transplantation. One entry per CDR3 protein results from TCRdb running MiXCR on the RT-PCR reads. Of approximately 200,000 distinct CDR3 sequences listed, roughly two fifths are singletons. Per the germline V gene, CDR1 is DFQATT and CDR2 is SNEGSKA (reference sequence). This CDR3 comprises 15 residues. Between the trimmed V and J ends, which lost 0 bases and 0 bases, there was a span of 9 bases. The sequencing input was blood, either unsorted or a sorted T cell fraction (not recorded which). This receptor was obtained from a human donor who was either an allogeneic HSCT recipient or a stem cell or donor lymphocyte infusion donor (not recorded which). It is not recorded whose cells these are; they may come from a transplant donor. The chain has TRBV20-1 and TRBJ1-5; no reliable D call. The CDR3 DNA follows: TGCAGTGCTAGAGATCGTCTGAATAGCAATCAGCCCCAGCATTTT. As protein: CSARDRLNSNQPQHF.